Listed below are T cell receptor beta chains from one sample, sequenced in a study of OX40 agonist ivuxolimab in advanced cancers. The assay was immunoSEQ multiplex PCR, and TCRdb's table has in-frame clones only and misses some. Of some 100,000 clones in the sample, about 85% were seen once. This specimen was CD4+ or CD8+ T cells sorted from blood, taken in a trial of the OX40 agonist ivuxolimab. These receptors were taken from an adult with an advanced solid tumor such as melanoma, head and neck, liver or kidney cancer. Each CDR3 is given with its conserved first and last residue. Fields, in order: V gene, clone size, J gene, D gene, CDR3 protein, CDR3 DNA. A D gene is named only where the DNA matches it firmly. Clone size appears in some rows only: once, few, many, or a class for an expanded clone.

V: TRBV11-2; size: NA; J: TRBJ2-1; D: NA; CDR3: CASSLGRYNEQFF; DNA: TGTGCCAGCAGCTTGGGTCGTTACAATGAGCAGTTCTTC
V: TRBV28; size: NA; J: TRBJ1-2; D: NA; CDR3: CASSPPDRSYGYTF; DNA: TGTGCCAGCAGTCCCCCGGACAGATCGTATGGCTACACCTTC
V: TRBV29-1; size: NA; J: TRBJ2-1; D: TRBD2; CDR3: CSVLTVTSGENEQFF; DNA: TGCAGCGTTCTGACGGTCACTAGCGGGGAGAATGAGCAGTTCTTC
V: TRBV11-3; size: once; J: TRBJ1-1; D: NA; CDR3: CASSLARGTEAFF; DNA: TGTGCCAGCAGCTTAGCGCGGGGTACTGAAGCTTTCTTT
V: TRBV4-1; size: NA; J: TRBJ2-3; D: NA; CDR3: CASSQDEAASTDTQYF; DNA: TGCGCCAGCAGCCAAGATGAAGCGGCTAGCACAGATACGCAGTATTTT
V: TRBV2; size: few; J: TRBJ1-5; D: NA; CDR3: CASSADSNQPQHF; DNA: TGTGCCAGCAGCGCGGACAGCAATCAGCCCCAGCATTTT
V: TRBV7-9; size: NA; J: TRBJ1-2; D: TRBD1; CDR3: CASSPGQGTYYGYTF; DNA: TGTGCCAGCAGCCCAGGACAGGGGACTTACTATGGCTACACCTTC
V: TRBV5-1; size: NA; J: TRBJ2-1; D: NA; CDR3: CASSAGSYNEQFF; DNA: TGCGCCAGCAGTGCCGGGTCCTACAATGAGCAGTTCTTC
V: TRBV29-1; size: once; J: TRBJ1-1; D: NA; CDR3: CSVEDRRGLNTEAFF; DNA: TGCAGCGTTGAAGATCGGAGGGGTCTGAACACTGAAGCTTTCTTT
V: TRBV7-9; size: NA; J: TRBJ1-3; D: NA; CDR3: CASSPSAGNTIYF; DNA: TGTGCCAGCAGCCCCAGTGCCGGAAACACCATATATTTT
V: TRBV19; size: NA; J: TRBJ2-3; D: NA; CDR3: CASSIQRSTDTQYF; DNA: TGTGCCAGTAGTATTCAGCGGAGCACAGATACGCAGTATTTT
V: TRBV5-5; size: NA; J: TRBJ1-1; D: NA; CDR3: CASSLVGGEAFF; DNA: TGTGCCAGCAGCTTGGTCGGGGGTGAAGCTTTCTTT
V: TRBV27; size: few; J: TRBJ2-5; D: NA; CDR3: CASSPTTSGETQYF; DNA: TGTGCCAGCAGTCCCACGACTAGTGGAGAGACCCAGTACTTC
V: TRBV5-1; size: NA; J: TRBJ2-3; D: NA; CDR3: CASSLGIGRDTQYF; DNA: TGCGCCAGCAGCTTGGGGATAGGGAGAGATACGCAGTATTTT
V: TRBV7-8; size: NA; J: TRBJ2-3; D: NA; CDR3: CASNLQGTSTDTQYF; DNA: TGTGCCAGCAACCTACAGGGCACTAGCACAGATACGCAGTATTTT
V: TRBV30; size: few; J: TRBJ2-2; D: TRBD1; CDR3: CAWRGQGYTGELFF; DNA: TGTGCCTGGAGGGGACAGGGCTACACCGGGGAGCTGTTTTTT
V: TRBV5-1; size: NA; J: TRBJ1-1; D: TRBD1; CDR3: CASSLWTGGSGEAFF; DNA: TGCGCCAGCAGCTTGTGGACAGGCGGTTCCGGGGAAGCTTTCTTT
V: TRBV11-3; size: NA; J: TRBJ2-1; D: NA; CDR3: CASSSQGSSGPYNEQFF; DNA: TGTGCCAGCAGCTCCCAGGGGTCGAGCGGGCCCTACAATGAGCAGTTCTTC
V: TRBV7-3; size: NA; J: TRBJ2-3; D: NA; CDR3: CASSSMGTDTQYF; DNA: TGTGCCAGCAGCTCAATGGGCACAGATACGCAGTATTTT
V: TRBV11-2; size: NA; J: TRBJ1-3; D: NA; CDR3: CASSLSRPSSGNTIYF; DNA: TGTGCCAGCAGCTTAAGTCGGCCGAGCTCTGGAAACACCATATATTTT
V: TRBV4-2; size: once; J: TRBJ1-5; D: NA; CDR3: CASSHQGEDQPQHF; DNA: TGTGCCAGCAGCCATCAGGGAGAGGATCAGCCCCAGCATTTT
V: TRBV10-3; size: NA; J: TRBJ2-2; D: NA; CDR3: CAISPLGGGHTGELFF; DNA: TGTGCCATCAGTCCCCTAGGGGGGGGCCACACCGGGGAGCTGTTTTTT
V: TRBV6-1; size: NA; J: TRBJ2-4; D: NA; CDR3: CASTRTLAKNIQYF; DNA: TGTGCCAGCACCAGGACCCTAGCCAAAAACATTCAGTACTTC
V: TRBV2; size: NA; J: TRBJ1-4; D: NA; CDR3: CASRKGEGGTNEKLFF; DNA: TGTGCCAGCAGGAAGGGGGAAGGAGGCACTAATGAAAAACTGTTTTTT
V: TRBV27; size: NA; J: TRBJ1-6; D: TRBD1; CDR3: CASSRDSNSPLHF; DNA: TGTGCCAGCAGTAGGGACAGTAATTCACCCCTCCACTTT
V: TRBV5-6; size: NA; J: TRBJ2-5; D: TRBD2; CDR3: CASSFLAGQETQYF; DNA: TGTGCCAGCAGCTTTCTAGCGGGACAAGAGACCCAGTACTTC
V: TRBV5-1; size: NA; J: TRBJ2-5; D: NA; CDR3: CASSLTGLEGETQYF; DNA: TGCGCCAGCAGCTTAACGGGACTTGAGGGGGAGACCCAGTACTTC
V: TRBV30; size: NA; J: TRBJ2-1; D: NA; CDR3: CAWRSAAAQQFF; DNA: TGTGCCTGGAGGTCCGCGGCGGCGCAGCAGTTCTTC
V: TRBV30; size: NA; J: TRBJ2-3; D: TRBD1; CDR3: CAWSSQGAQYF; DNA: TGTGCCTGGAGCTCACAGGGGGCGCAGTATTTT
V: TRBV11-2; size: NA; J: TRBJ1-4; D: TRBD1; CDR3: CASSLGTGGGWASEKLFF; DNA: TGTGCCAGCAGCTTAGGGACAGGGGGCGGTTGGGCCAGCGAAAAACTGTTTTTT
V: TRBV5-1; size: NA; J: TRBJ2-3; D: TRBD2; CDR3: CASSPTQLAGPTDTQYF; DNA: TGCGCCAGCAGCCCTACCCAACTAGCGGGACCCACAGATACGCAGTATTTT
V: TRBV18; size: NA; J: TRBJ1-2; D: NA; CDR3: CASSPGDKDYGYTF; DNA: TGTGCCAGCTCACCAGGGGATAAAGACTATGGCTACACCTTC
V: TRBV6-5; size: NA; J: TRBJ2-1; D: NA; CDR3: CASSYGGSPHNEQFF; DNA: TGTGCCAGCAGTTACGGTGGTAGTCCCCACAATGAGCAGTTCTTC
V: TRBV28; size: NA; J: TRBJ2-3; D: NA; CDR3: CASSFSFEDTQYF; DNA: TGTGCCAGCAGTTTTAGTTTTGAAGATACGCAGTATTTT
V: TRBV28; size: NA; J: TRBJ1-2; D: NA; CDR3: CASSTSTANYGYTF; DNA: TGTGCCAGCAGTACCTCGACCGCCAACTATGGCTACACCTTC
V: TRBV7-9; size: NA; J: TRBJ2-1; D: NA; CDR3: CASSPPGEHSLYNEQFF; DNA: TGTGCCAGCAGCCCACCGGGAGAGCATTCGTTGTACAATGAGCAGTTCTTC
V: TRBV29-1; size: NA; J: TRBJ2-7; D: TRBD2; CDR3: CSVVMEREITYEQYF; DNA: TGCAGCGTTGTTATGGAGCGGGAGATAACCTACGAGCAGTACTTC
V: TRBV9; size: NA; J: TRBJ2-5; D: TRBD1; CDR3: CASSPVGQGQRETQYF; DNA: TGTGCCAGCAGCCCCGTGGGACAGGGTCAGAGAGAGACCCAGTACTTC
V: TRBV5-4; size: once; J: TRBJ1-1; D: NA; CDR3: CASSYTSGTEAFF; DNA: TGTGCCAGCAGCTACACCTCGGGAACTGAAGCTTTCTTT
V: TRBV18; size: NA; J: TRBJ1-1; D: NA; CDR3: CASSRTYGERLPEAFF; DNA: TGTGCCAGCTCCCGAACCTACGGGGAGAGATTACCTGAAGCTTTCTTT
V: TRBV6-5; size: once; J: TRBJ1-4; D: TRBD1; CDR3: CASSYSDRVGEKLFF; DNA: TGTGCCAGCAGTTACTCCGACAGGGTGGGAGAAAAACTGTTTTTT
V: TRBV2; size: NA; J: TRBJ1-5; D: NA; CDR3: CASSEIPGGRAQPQHF; DNA: TGTGCCAGCAGTGAAATCCCCGGGGGAAGAGCTCAGCCCCAGCATTTT
V: TRBV19; size: NA; J: TRBJ2-2; D: NA; CDR3: CATSTENTGELFF; DNA: TGTGCCACCTCGACAGAGAACACCGGGGAGCTGTTTTTT
V: TRBV10-3; size: NA; J: TRBJ2-1; D: NA; CDR3: CAISAQGGDSYNEQFF; DNA: TGTGCCATCAGTGCACAGGGCGGCGATTCCTACAATGAGCAGTTCTTC
V: TRBV7-9; size: NA; J: TRBJ2-1; D: TRBD2; CDR3: CASSLDGSGKVPFF; DNA: TGTGCCAGCAGCTTAGATGGTAGCGGGAAGGTTCCGTTCTTC
V: TRBV6-4; size: NA; J: TRBJ2-3; D: TRBD2; CDR3: CASSVTGLDLSTDTQYF; DNA: TGTGCCAGCAGTGTAACCGGACTAGATCTCAGCACAGATACGCAGTATTTT
V: TRBV29-1; size: NA; J: TRBJ2-2; D: TRBD2; CDR3: CSVAQRSGSHGELFF; DNA: TGCAGCGTAGCCCAGCGTAGCGGGAGCCACGGGGAGCTGTTTTTT
V: TRBV7-2; size: NA; J: TRBJ2-2; D: NA; CDR3: CASSLVRDTTKRLFF; DNA: TGTGCCAGCAGCTTAGTTAGGGACACGACAAAAAGGCTGTTTTTT
V: TRBV7-2; size: NA; J: TRBJ1-3; D: NA; CDR3: CASSLQASSGNTIYF; DNA: TGTGCCAGCAGCTTACAGGCAAGCTCTGGAAACACCATATATTTT
V: TRBV7-9; size: NA; J: TRBJ2-5; D: NA; CDR3: CASSGRGETQYF; DNA: TGTGCCAGCAGCGGGAGAGGGGAGACCCAGTACTTC
V: TRBV19; size: NA; J: TRBJ1-2; D: TRBD1; CDR3: CASTPGQGRYGYTF; DNA: TGTGCCAGTACCCCGGGACAGGGGCGGTATGGCTACACCTTC
V: TRBV25-1; size: NA; J: TRBJ1-1; D: TRBD1; CDR3: CASRFRDREAFF; DNA: TGTGCCAGCAGGTTCCGGGACAGGGAAGCTTTCTTT
V: TRBV19; size: NA; J: TRBJ2-7; D: NA; CDR3: CASSRGNRETNEQYF; DNA: TGTGCCAGTAGTAGGGGGAACAGGGAGACGAACGAGCAGTACTTC
V: TRBV5-1; size: NA; J: TRBJ1-4; D: NA; CDR3: CASSLAGLINEKLFF; DNA: TGCGCCAGCAGCTTGGCCGGACTGATTAATGAAAAACTGTTTTTT
V: TRBV30; size: NA; J: TRBJ2-4; D: TRBD2; CDR3: CAWSETGTSRNIQYF; DNA: TGTGCCTGGAGTGAAACCGGGACTAGCAGGAACATTCAGTACTTC
V: TRBV27; size: NA; J: TRBJ2-2; D: NA; CDR3: CASSPRRTMAGELFF; DNA: TGTGCCAGCAGTCCCCGGCGAACCATGGCCGGGGAGCTGTTTTTT
V: TRBV6-1; size: NA; J: TRBJ2-5; D: NA; CDR3: CASTPLPVETQYF; DNA: TGTGCCAGCACCCCGCTTCCGGTCGAGACCCAGTACTTC
V: TRBV6-5; size: NA; J: TRBJ2-3; D: NA; CDR3: CASSFRGSPTDTQYF; DNA: TGTGCCAGCTCTTTTAGGGGTTCCCCCACAGATACGCAGTATTTT
V: TRBV9; size: NA; J: TRBJ2-2; D: NA; CDR3: CASSPTAAGELFF; DNA: TGTGCCAGCAGCCCAACAGCGGCCGGGGAGCTGTTTTTT
V: TRBV10-2; size: NA; J: TRBJ1-5; D: TRBD1; CDR3: CASSSGQGDQPQHF; DNA: TGCGCCAGCAGTTCGGGACAGGGTGATCAGCCCCAGCATTTT